This entry features one T cell receptor beta chain sequence. As yet, its antigen is unknown. These data come from a study of cytomegalovirus exposure and HLA in healthy donors. General study points: Later, an analysis found that TCR clusters from the first cohort tended to co-occur in the roughly 110 validation repertoires.

From germline, CDR1 is SNHLY and CDR2 FYNNEI. The CDR3 sequence is 15 residues long. Losses at the gene ends were 8 bases for V and 0 bases for J; bases not matched to a gene: 7. TCRdb's copy holds only in-frame clones and misses some; the assay was immunoSEQ multiplex PCR. Of 150,000 to 200,000 clones in the sample, around four fifths are singletons; the top ten hold around 2.4%. This sequence joins TRBV2 and TRBJ2-1, with 7 bases matching TRBD2. This sequence was found in a man younger than 40 in good health and CMV-seropositive. The sequencing sample was made of PBMCs. CDR3 in DNA: TGTGCCAGCCCGGGGGGTTCCAGCTCCTACAATGAGCAGTTCTTC. This encodes CASPGGSSSYNEQFF.